This T cell receptor (beta chain) is from a study of cytomegalovirus exposure and HLA in healthy donors. Study-wide points: About 150 TCR beta chains were listed as cytomegalovirus-associated. Near-uniform donor sequencing depth was presumed by presence/absence analyses. TCR beta V- and J-gene trimming was later associated with a missense DCLRE1C variant.

Donors showed nominal health when sampled, although they likely had unrecorded immune exposures. CDR3 length equals 16 residues. The germline CDR1 and CDR2 sequences are SGDLS and YYNGEE. V was clipped by 4 bases and J by 1 base, with 15 bases between them. With respect to this clone: Its cognate antigen is unknown.

Vbeta (60) and Jbeta (13) primers were used in the PCR. Only in-frame clones appear in the TCRdb table, and some are missing; sequencing was by immunoSEQ multiplex PCR. This sample has 160,000 or so clones, with 70% to 80% found just once. The chain couples TRBV9 to TRBJ2-1; weak D call: TRBD2 (6 bases). Sequencing was performed on PBMCs. The receptor was isolated from a man younger than 40 in good health and CMV-seronegative. The CDR3 DNA sequence: TGTGCCAGCAGCCTGACTGGCGGGAAGTCCTACAATGAGCAGTTCTTC. This sequence encodes CASSLTGGKSYNEQFF.